The next 12 T cell receptor beta chains were all read from a single sample in a study of immune reconstitution after stem cell transplant in scleroderma. TCRdb re-derived calls from the RT-PCR reads in MiXCR, one entry per CDR3 protein. The profile shows roughly 5,000 distinct CDR3 sequences, 6.5% to 10% of them singletons. The sample was taken before or after autologous hematopoietic stem cell transplantation (not recorded which). All receptors derive from a male donor with systemic sclerosis.

The chain carries TRBV5-1 and TRBJ2-7; D is perhaps TRBD2 (5 bases). The germline V gene has CDR1 SGHRS and CDR2 YFSETQ. Trimming removed 0 bases from V and 0 bases from J, with 10 bases in between. The CDR3 contains 15 residues. The CDR3 reads CASSLGGQSSYEQYF. The CDR3 DNA sequence: TGCGCCAGCAGCTTGGGAGGGCAGAGCTCCTACGAGCAGTACTTC.

Relative to its sample, this clonotype is medium-sized. V usage is TRBV5-1 and J usage is TRBJ1-2; D not resolved. CDR3 length: 17 residues. V was trimmed by 0 bases and J by 6 bases, leaving 21 bases between them. CDR1 SGHRS and CDR2 YFSETQ come from the germline V gene. CDR3 loop: CASSLASGVMSRDGYTF. CDR3 DNA sequence: TGCGCCAGCAGCTTGGCCTCGGGAGTAATGAGCCGGGATGGCTACACCTTC.

V gene TRBV6-2 or TRBV6-3 combines with J gene TRBJ2-5, with D unresolved. CDR3 length equals 13 residues. Germline CDR1 and CDR2: MNHEY and SVGEGT. The V end lost 6 bases, the J end lost 5 bases, and 13 bases lay between the germline ends. CDR3 region: CASSQDQKETQYF. The CDR3 DNA reads as TGTGCCAGCAGCCAGGACCAAAAGGAGACCCAGTACTTC.

This clonotype was seen only a few times. The rearrangement joins TRBV5-1 to TRBJ1-2, with a possible D match to TRBD1 (6 bases). The V gene lost 5 bases and the J gene lost 5 bases, with 10 bases spanning the gap. This CDR3 spans 12 amino acids. Germline assignment: CDR1 SGHRS and CDR2 YFSETQ. Here the CDR3 reads CASRGAEYGYTF. As DNA, the CDR3 is TGCGCCAGCAGGGGGGCCGAGTATGGCTACACCTTC.

By proportion, this clonotype is medium-sized. J is TRBJ1-1 and V is TRBV6-5; D call uncertain. The germline V gene has CDR1 MNHEY and CDR2 SVGAGI. The CDR3 has 15 residues. The V end was cut by 0 bases, the J end by 0 bases, with 8 bases between. The CDR3 DNA reads TGTGCCAGCAGTTACTCGAGACGGCTGAACACTGAAGCTTTCTTT. Amino acid sequence: CASSYSRRLNTEAFF.

This clonotype was picked up a small number of times. The chain has TRBV18 and TRBJ2-1, with 7 bases fitting TRBD1. This CDR3 contains 16 residues. Germline loops: CDR1 KGHSH, CDR2 LQKENI. V was pared by 3 bases and J by 4 bases, with 9 bases of the junction left unmatched. The CDR3 region is CASSPQPGTVYNEQFF. DNA of the CDR3: TGTGCCAGCTCACCTCAACCCGGGACAGTTTACAATGAGCAGTTCTTC.

In this sample, this clonotype turned up a few times. The CDR3 end shows no conserved phenylalanine or tryptophan, and so a read error is likely. The V call is TRBV4-1, the J call TRBJ2-7; weak D call: TRBD2 (5 bases). Trimming stripped 0 bases from V and 7 bases from J, with 13 bases between. CDR3 length: 14 amino acids. The germline V gene has CDR1 MGHRA and CDR2 YSYEKL. CDR3 residues: CASSQDTLRREQYC. The CDR3, as DNA: TGCGCCAGCAGCCAAGATACCCTAAGGAGGGAGCAGTACTGC.

The chain has TRBV1 and TRBJ2-5; whether TRBD2, the table's D call, matches the DNA was not checked. TRBV1 is termed a pseudogene. CDR3 length: 12 residues. The CDR3 coding sequence is TGCACCAGCGGGCCGTTCCAAGAGACCCAGTACTTC. This translates into CTSGPFQETQYF.

This clonotype is categorized as medium-sized (0.01 to 0.1%). This sequence joins TRBV5-1 and TRBJ2-1; TRBD2 aligns across 7 bases. CDR1 is SGHRS and CDR2 is YFSETQ in the germline V gene. This CDR3 is built from 17 residues. Trimming at V came to 0 bases and at J to 3 bases, leaving 9 bases not matched to a gene. CDR3 in amino acids: CASSLAAGDAVYNEQFF. The CDR3, as DNA: TGCGCCAGCAGCTTGGCGGCGGGGGACGCAGTCTACAATGAGCAGTTCTTC.

As regards this clonotype: With a much larger clone just one base away, this may be a read error. The chain links TRBV28 to TRBJ2-7; possible D gene TRBD2, 6 bases. This CDR3 spans 11 amino acids. With 10 bases removed from V and 9 bases from J, the gap between germline ends came to 16 bases. In germline, CDR1 is MDHEN, CDR2 SYDVKM. The CDR3 DNA reads TGTGCCATCCAAGGGACTCGCACGCAGTACTTC. Protein product: CAIQGTRTQYF.

This clonotype ranks as medium-sized (0.01 to 0.1%). V is TRBV20-1 and J is TRBJ2-7; D may match TRBD1 or TRBD2 (5 bases each). Germline V CDR1 and CDR2: DFQATT, SNEGSKA (reference sequence). Trimming shortened V by 5 bases and J by 0 bases, and 17 bases separated the two germline ends. The CDR3 runs to 15 residues. The CDR3 coding sequence is TGCAGTGCTCGGGTGTGGGGACGGAGCTCCTACGAGCAGTACTTC. Its translation is CSARVWGRSSYEQYF.

This clonotype was seen more than once but under ten times. The genes are TRBV5-1 and TRBJ2-7; TRBD2 matches at 8 bases. V was clipped by 0 bases and J by 1 base; unmatched bases: 15. CDR3 length: 19 residues. CDR1 and CDR2 from the germline V gene are SGHRS and YFSETQ. The CDR3 protein is CASSLEPSGLSAGSYEQYF. CDR3 sequence (DNA): TGCGCCAGCAGCTTGGAACCTAGCGGGTTGTCCGCGGGGTCCTACGAGCAGTACTTC.